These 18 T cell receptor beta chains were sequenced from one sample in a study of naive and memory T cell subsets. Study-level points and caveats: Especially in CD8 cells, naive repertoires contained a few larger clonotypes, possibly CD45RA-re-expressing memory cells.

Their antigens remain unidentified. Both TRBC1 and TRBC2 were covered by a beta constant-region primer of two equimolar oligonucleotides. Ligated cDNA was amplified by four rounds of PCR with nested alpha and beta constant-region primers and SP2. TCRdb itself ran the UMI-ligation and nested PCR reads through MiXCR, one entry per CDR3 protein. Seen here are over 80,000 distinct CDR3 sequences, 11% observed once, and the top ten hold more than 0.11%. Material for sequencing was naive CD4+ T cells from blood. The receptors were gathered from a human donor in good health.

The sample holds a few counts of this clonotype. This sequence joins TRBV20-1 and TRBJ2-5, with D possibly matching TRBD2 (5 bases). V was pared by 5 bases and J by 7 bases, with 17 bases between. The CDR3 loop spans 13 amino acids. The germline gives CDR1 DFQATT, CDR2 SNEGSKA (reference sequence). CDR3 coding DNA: TGCAGTGCTGCGAATCCGGGGAAACCGACCCAGTACTTC. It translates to CSAANPGKPTQYF.

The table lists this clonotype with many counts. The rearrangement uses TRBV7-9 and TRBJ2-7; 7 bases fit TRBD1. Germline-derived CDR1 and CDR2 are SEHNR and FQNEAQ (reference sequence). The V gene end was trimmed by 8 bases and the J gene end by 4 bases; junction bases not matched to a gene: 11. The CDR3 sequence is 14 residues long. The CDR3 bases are TGTGCCAGCGGCGAAGGGACAGTGGGTTACGAGCAGTACTTC. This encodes CASGEGTVGYEQYF.

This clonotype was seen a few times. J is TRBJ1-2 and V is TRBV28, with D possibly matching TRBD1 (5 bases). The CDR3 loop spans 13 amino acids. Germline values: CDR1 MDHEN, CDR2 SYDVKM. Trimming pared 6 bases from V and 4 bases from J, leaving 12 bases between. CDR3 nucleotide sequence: TGTGCCAGCAGGGGGGACCGCAGCTATGGCTACACCTTC. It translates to CASRGDRSYGYTF.

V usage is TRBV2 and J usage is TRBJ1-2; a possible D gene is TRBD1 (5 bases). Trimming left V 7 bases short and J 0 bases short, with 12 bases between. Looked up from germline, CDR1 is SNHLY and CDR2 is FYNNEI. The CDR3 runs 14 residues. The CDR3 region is CASKQGETNYGYTF. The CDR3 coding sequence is TGTGCCAGCAAGCAGGGAGAAACTAACTATGGCTACACCTTC.

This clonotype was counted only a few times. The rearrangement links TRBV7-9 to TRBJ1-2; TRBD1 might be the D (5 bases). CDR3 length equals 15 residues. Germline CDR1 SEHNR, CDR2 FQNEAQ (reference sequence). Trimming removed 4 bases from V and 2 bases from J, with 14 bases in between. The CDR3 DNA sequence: TGTGCCAGCAGCTATAGCCGGGACCGAAACTATGGCTACACCTTC. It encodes CASSYSRDRNYGYTF.

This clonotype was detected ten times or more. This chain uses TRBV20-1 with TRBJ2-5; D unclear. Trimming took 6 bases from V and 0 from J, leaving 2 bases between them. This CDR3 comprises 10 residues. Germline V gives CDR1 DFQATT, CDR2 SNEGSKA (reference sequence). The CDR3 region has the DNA TGCAGTGCCGACCAAGAGACCCAGTACTTC. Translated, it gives CSADQETQYF.

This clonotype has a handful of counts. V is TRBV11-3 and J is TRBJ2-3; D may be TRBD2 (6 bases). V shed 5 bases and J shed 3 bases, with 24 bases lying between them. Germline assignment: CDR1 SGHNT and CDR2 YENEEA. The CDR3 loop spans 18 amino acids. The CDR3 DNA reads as TGTGCCAGCAGCCGAAACCCCGCAGCGGGCCGGGGGACAGATACGCAGTATTTT. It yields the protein CASSRNPAAGRGTDTQYF. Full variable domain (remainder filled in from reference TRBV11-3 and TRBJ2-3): EAGVVQSPRYKIIEKKQPVAFWCNPISGHNTLYWYLQNLGQGPELLIRYENEEAVDDSQLPKDRFSAERLKGVDSTLKIQPAELGDSAVYLCASSRNPAAGRGTDTQYFGPGTRLTVL.

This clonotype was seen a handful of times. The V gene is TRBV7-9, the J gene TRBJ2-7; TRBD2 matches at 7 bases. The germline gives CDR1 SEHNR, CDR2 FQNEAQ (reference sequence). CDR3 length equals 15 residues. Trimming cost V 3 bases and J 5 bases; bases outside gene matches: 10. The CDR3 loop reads CASSLWRGNVNEQYF. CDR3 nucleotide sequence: TGTGCCAGCAGCTTGTGGCGGGGGAATGTAAACGAGCAGTACTTC. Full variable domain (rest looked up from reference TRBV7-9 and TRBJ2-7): DTGVSQNPRHKITKRGQNVTFRCDPISEHNRLYWYRQTLGQGPEFLTYFQNEAQLEKSRLLSDRFSAERPKGSFSTLEIQRTEQGDSAMYLCASSLWRGNVNEQYFGPGTRLTVT.

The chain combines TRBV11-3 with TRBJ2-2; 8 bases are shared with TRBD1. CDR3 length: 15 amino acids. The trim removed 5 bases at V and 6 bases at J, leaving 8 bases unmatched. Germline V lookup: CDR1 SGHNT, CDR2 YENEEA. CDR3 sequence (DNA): TGTGCCAGCAGCCATGGACAGGGTGGTCCCGGGGAGCTGTTTTTT. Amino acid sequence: CASSHGQGGPGELFF.

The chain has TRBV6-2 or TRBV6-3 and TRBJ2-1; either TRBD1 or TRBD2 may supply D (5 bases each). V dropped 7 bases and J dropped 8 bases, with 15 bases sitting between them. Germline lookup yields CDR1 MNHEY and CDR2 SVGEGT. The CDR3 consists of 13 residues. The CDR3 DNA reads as TGTGCCAGCACCGGGACCCGAGGCGATGAGCAGTTCTTC. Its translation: CASTGTRGDEQFF.

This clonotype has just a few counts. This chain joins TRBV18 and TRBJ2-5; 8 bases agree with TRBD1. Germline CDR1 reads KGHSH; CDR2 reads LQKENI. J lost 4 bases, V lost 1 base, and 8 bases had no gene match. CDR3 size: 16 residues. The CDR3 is CASSPLGQGGGETQYF. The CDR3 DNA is TGTGCCAGCTCACCACTAGGACAGGGAGGAGGAGAGACCCAGTACTTC.

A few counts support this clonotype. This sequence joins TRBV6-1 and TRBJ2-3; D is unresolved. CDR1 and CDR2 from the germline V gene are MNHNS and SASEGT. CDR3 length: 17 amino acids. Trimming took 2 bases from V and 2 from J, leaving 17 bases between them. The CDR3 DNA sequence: TGTGCCAGCAGTGAAATCTTACGGCGTTCCTTCACAGATACGCAGTATTTT. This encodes CASSEILRRSFTDTQYF.

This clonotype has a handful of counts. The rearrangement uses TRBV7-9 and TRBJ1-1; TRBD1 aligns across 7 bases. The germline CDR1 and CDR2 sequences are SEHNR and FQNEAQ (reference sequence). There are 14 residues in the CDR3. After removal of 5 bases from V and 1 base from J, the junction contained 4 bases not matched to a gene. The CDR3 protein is CASSLGQENTEAFF. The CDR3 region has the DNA TGTGCCAGCAGCCTCGGACAGGAGAACACTGAAGCTTTCTTT.

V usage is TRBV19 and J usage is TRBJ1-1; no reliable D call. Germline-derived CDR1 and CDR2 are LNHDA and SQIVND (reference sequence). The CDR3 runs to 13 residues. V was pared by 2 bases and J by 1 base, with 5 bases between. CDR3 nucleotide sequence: TGTGCCAGTAGTATAAGGGAGAACACTGAAGCTTTCTTT. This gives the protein CASSIRENTEAFF.

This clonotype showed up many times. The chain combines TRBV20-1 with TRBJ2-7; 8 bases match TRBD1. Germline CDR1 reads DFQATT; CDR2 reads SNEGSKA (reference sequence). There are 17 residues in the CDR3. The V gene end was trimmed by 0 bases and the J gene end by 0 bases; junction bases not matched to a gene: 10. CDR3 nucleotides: TGCAGTGCTAGAGATGCGACAGGGGTCTTCTTCTCCTACGAGCAGTACTTC. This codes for CSARDATGVFFSYEQYF.

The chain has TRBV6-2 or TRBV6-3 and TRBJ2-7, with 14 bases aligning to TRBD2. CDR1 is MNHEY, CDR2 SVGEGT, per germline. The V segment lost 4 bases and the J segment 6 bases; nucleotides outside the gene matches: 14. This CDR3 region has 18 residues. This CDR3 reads CASSFALETSGRAVEQYF. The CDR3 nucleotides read TGTGCCAGCAGTTTCGCTCTTGAGACTAGCGGGAGGGCCGTCGAGCAGTACTTC.

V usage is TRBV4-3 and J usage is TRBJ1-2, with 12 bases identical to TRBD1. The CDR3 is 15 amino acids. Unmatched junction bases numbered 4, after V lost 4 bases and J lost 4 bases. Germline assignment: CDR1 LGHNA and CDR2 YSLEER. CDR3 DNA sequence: TGCGCCAGCAGCCGAGGGACAGGGGGCAGCTATGGCTACACCTTC. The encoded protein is CASSRGTGGSYGYTF.

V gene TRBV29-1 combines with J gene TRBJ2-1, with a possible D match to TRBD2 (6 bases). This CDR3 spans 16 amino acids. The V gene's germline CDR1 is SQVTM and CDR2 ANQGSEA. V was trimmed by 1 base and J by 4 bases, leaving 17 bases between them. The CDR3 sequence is CSVEGKGGKSYNEQFF. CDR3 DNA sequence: TGCAGCGTTGAAGGTAAAGGCGGGAAGAGTTACAATGAGCAGTTCTTC.